The clone carrying this TCR beta chain turned up a few times. The antigen is unknown. The data originate from a study of T cells after yellow fever vaccination. Template switching by 5'RACE produced TCR cDNA, adding a universal primer site and UMIs. Each CDR3 protein is one row after TCRdb ran MiXCR on the 5' RACE reads. The sample has a few hundred thousand distinct CDR3 sequences; approximately 4% are singletons. Whole-study findings and limits: Clones that expanded after primary vaccination mostly reappeared after the booster (96% CD4, 70% to 90% CD8). One caveat is that FACS-sorted repertoires could contain abundant clonotypes contaminating from the bulk population.

CDR3 size: 15 residues. Trimming stripped 3 bases from V and 1 base from J, with 11 bases between. Germline lookup yields CDR1 SGHTA and CDR2 FQGTGA. This rearrangement joins TRBV7-3 to TRBJ2-3; maybe TRBD2 (6 bases). The sequences come from PBMCs, collected 5 days after the yellow fever booster vaccination. This TCR derives from a young man who received the YFV17D yellow fever vaccine. DNA of the CDR3: TGTGCCAGCAGCTTTCAACCGGGGGGCACAGATACGCAGTATTTT. Amino acid sequence: CASSFQPGGTDTQYF.